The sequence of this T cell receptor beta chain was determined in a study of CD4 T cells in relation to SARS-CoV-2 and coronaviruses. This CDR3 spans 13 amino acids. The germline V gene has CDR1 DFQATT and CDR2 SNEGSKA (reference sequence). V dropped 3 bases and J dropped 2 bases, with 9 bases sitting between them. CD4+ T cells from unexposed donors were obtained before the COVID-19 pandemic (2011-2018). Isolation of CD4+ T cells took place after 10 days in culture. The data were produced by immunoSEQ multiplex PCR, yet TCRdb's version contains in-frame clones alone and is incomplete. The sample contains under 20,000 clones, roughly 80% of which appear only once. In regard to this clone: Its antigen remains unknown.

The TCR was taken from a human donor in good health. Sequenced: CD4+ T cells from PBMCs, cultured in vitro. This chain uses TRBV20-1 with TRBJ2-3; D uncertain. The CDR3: CSASFRNTDTQYF. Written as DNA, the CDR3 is TGCAGTGCTAGTTTCAGGAACACAGATACGCAGTATTTT.